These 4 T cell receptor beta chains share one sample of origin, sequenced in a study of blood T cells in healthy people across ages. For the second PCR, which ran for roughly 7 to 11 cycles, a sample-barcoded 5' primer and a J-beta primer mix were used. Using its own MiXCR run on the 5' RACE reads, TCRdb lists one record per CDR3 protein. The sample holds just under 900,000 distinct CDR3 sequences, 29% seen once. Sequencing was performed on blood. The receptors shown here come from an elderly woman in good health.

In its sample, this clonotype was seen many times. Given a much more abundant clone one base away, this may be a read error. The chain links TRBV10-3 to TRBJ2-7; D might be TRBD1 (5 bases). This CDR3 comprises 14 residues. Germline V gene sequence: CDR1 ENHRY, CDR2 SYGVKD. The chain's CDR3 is CAIRESKAGREQYF. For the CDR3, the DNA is TGTGCCATCAGGGAGTCTAAGGCAGGGCGAGAGCAGTACTTC.

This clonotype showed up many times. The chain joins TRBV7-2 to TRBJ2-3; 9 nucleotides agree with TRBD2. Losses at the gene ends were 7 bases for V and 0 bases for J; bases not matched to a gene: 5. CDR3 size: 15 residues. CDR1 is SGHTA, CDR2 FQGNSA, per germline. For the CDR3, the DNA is TGTGCCAGCACCGCGGGAGGGTATAGCACAGATACGCAGTATTTT. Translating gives CASTAGGYSTDTQYF.

The CDR3 loop reads CSARAASGSSYEQYF. CDR3 in DNA: TGCAGTGCTAGAGCGGCTAGCGGGAGCTCCTACGAGCAGTACTTC. The chain employs TRBV20-1 and TRBJ2-7; 10 bases line up with TRBD2. The CDR3 sequence is 15 residues long. The ends lost 1 base at V and 0 bases at J; junction bases unmatched: 3. The germline gives CDR1 DFQATT, CDR2 SNEGSKA (reference sequence).

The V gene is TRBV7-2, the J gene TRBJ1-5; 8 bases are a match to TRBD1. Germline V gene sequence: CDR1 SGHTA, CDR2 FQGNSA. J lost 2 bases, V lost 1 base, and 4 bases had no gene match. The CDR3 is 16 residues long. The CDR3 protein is CASSLVSGQGNQPQHF. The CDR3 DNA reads TGTGCCAGCAGCTTAGTATCGGGACAGGGCAATCAGCCCCAGCATTTT.